These 17 T cell receptor beta chains share one sample of origin, sequenced in a study of blood T cell repertoires in COVID-19. Profiled with immunoSEQ multiplex PCR; TCRdb holds only in-frame clones, not every one. The profile shows about 400,000 clones, roughly 87% of them singletons. Material: PBMCs or T cells enriched from blood (not recorded which). The receptors stem from a woman aged 25 to 39 who had recovered from COVID-19.

The chain combines TRBV19 with TRBJ1-5; D might be TRBD1 (5 bases). The germline CDR1 and CDR2 sequences are LNHDA and SQIVND (reference sequence). V gave up 11 bases and J gave up 2 bases, with 16 bases separating them. The CDR3 has 14 residues. The DNA of the CDR3 is TGTGCCTCGAGCGGGGACCGGGGCAATCAGCCCCAGCATTTT. The encoded protein is CASSGDRGNQPQHF.

The rearrangement links TRBV6-5 to TRBJ2-1; 10 positions match TRBD2. J gave up 3 bases and V 8 bases, and 1 base lay outside the gene matches. This CDR3 is built from 13 residues. The germline gives CDR1 MNHEY, CDR2 SVGAGI. CDR3 loop: CASGLAVYNEQFF. CDR3 bases: TGTGCCAGCGGACTAGCGGTCTACAATGAGCAGTTCTTC.

The chain uses TRBV6-1 and TRBJ1-3; D is perhaps TRBD1 (5 bases). The CDR3 covers 17 residues. Germline V lookup: CDR1 MNHNS, CDR2 SASEGT. V was clipped by 0 bases and J by 3 bases, with 15 bases between them. CDR3 protein: CASSEALPGRGGNTIYF. CDR3 bases: TGTGCCAGCAGTGAAGCGCTTCCGGGGCGGGGTGGAAACACCATATATTTT.

This clone was recorded a few times. V usage is TRBV18 and J usage is TRBJ2-2; maybe TRBD1 (5 bases). Germline loops: CDR1 KGHSH, CDR2 LQKENI. V was trimmed by 2 bases and J by 3 bases, leaving 10 bases between them. This CDR3 has 15 amino acids. CDR3 coding DNA: TGTGCCAGCTCACCAACCAGGGTCGACACCGGGGAGCTGTTTTTT. This sequence encodes CASSPTRVDTGELFF.

Concerning this clone itself: A single base separates this from a much larger clone, so it may be a read error. Other DNA sequences of this sample code for an identical CDR3. The genes are TRBV18 and TRBJ2-7; 11 bases map to TRBD1. Germline V gene sequence: CDR1 KGHSH, CDR2 LQKENI. The junction had 3 bases not matched to a gene; V was cut back by 6 bases and J by 2 bases. The CDR3 runs 14 residues. The CDR3 reads CASSPGQGAYEQYF. The DNA for the CDR3 is TGTGCCAGCTCTCCGGGACAGGGGGCCTACGAGCAGTACTTC.

V usage is TRBV11-2 and J usage is TRBJ1-1, with 8 bases aligning to TRBD1. Trimming removed 6 bases from V and 4 bases from J; junction bases left unmatched: 7. This CDR3 is 14 amino acids long. The V gene's germline CDR1 is SGHAT and CDR2 FQNNGV. The CDR3 is CASRLTGGGTEAFF. CDR3 coding DNA: TGTGCCAGCAGACTTACAGGGGGAGGCACTGAAGCTTTCTTT.

The rearrangement links TRBV5-1 to TRBJ2-7; 9 nucleotides align to TRBD1. The germline CDR1 and CDR2 sequences are SGHRS and YFSETQ. The CDR3 runs to 15 residues. Trimming took 0 bases from V and 2 from J; bases not matched to a gene: 3. CDR3 nucleotide sequence: TGCGCCAGCAGCTTGGGCGGGACAGGGCCCTACGAGCAGTACTTC. Protein: CASSLGGTGPYEQYF. The full variable domain, with the rest looked up from reference TRBV5-1 and TRBJ2-7, is KAGVTQTPRYLIKTRGQQVTLSCSPISGHRSVSWYQQTPGQGLQFLFEYFSETQRNKGNFPGRFSGRQFSNSRSEMNVSTLELGDSALYLCASSLGGTGPYEQYFGPGTRLTVT.

CDR3 in amino acids: CASSPFTGVGELFF. Here the CDR3 DNA reads TGTGCCAGCAGCCCTTTCACGGGGGTCGGGGAGCTGTTTTTT. This chain joins TRBV3-1 (or the pseudogene TRBV3-2) and TRBJ2-2; possibly TRBD2 for D (6 bases). The V end was cut by 4 bases, the J end by 7 bases, with 13 bases between. CDR1 and CDR2 (germline): LGHDT, YNNKEL (reference sequence). CDR3 length equals 14 residues.

The rearrangement uses TRBV19 and TRBJ1-5, with D tentatively TRBD1 (6 bases). This CDR3 comprises 15 residues. Germline assignment: CDR1 LNHDA and CDR2 SQIVND (reference sequence). The V end was cut by 7 bases, the J end by 0 bases, with 13 bases between. CDR3 in amino acids: CASTTRGSSNQPQHF. CDR3 nucleotides: TGTGCCAGTACCACGAGGGGGTCTAGCAATCAGCCCCAGCATTTT.

The chain is built from TRBV18 and TRBJ2-6; D may be TRBD1 (6 bases). The CDR3 consists of 17 residues. Trimming shortened V by 1 base and J by 4 bases, and 14 bases separated the two germline ends. The germline V gene has CDR1 KGHSH and CDR2 LQKENI. In DNA, the CDR3 is TGTGCCAGCTCACCACGGAGTCCGGGGACAGGGGCCAACGTCCTGACTTTC. It encodes CASSPRSPGTGANVLTF. The entire variable domain, with the rest obtained from reference TRBV18 and TRBJ2-6, is as follows: NAGVMQNPRHLVRRRGQEARLRCSPMKGHSHVYWYRQLPEEGLKFMVYLQKENIIDESGMPKERFSAEFPKEGPSILRIQQVVRGDSAAYFCASSPRSPGTGANVLTFGAGSRLTVL.

The chain joins TRBV3-1 (or the pseudogene TRBV3-2) to TRBJ2-1; 9 bases are a match to TRBD2. The CDR3 spans 16 residues. Germline values: CDR1 LGHDT, CDR2 YNNKEL (reference sequence). J gave up 0 bases and V 4 bases, and 4 bases lay outside the gene matches. The CDR3 is CASSPPSGISYNEQFF. The CDR3 bases are TGTGCCAGCAGCCCCCCTAGCGGGATCTCCTACAATGAGCAGTTCTTC.

J is TRBJ1-2 and V is TRBV23-1; 8 bases agree with TRBD1. TRBV23-1 carries the ORF label, with uncertain function. After removal of 9 bases from V and 5 bases from J, the junction contained 5 bases not matched to a gene. CDR3 size: 12 residues. The CDR3 here is CASEGTGYGYTF. The CDR3 DNA follows: TGCGCCAGTGAAGGGACAGGATATGGCTACACCTTC.

V usage is TRBV11-3 and J usage is TRBJ1-2, with D maybe TRBD1 (5 bases). V was pared by 4 bases and J by 6 bases, with 12 bases between. The V gene's germline CDR1 is SGHNT and CDR2 YENEEA. There are 13 residues in the CDR3. The CDR3 protein is CASSYITGDGYTF. In DNA form, the CDR3 reads TGTGCCAGCAGCTATATAACAGGAGATGGCTACACCTTC. Drawing the rest from reference TRBV11-3 and TRBJ1-2, the complete variable domain is EAGVVQSPRYKIIEKKQPVAFWCNPISGHNTLYWYLQNLGQGPELLIRYENEEAVDDSQLPKDRFSAERLKGVDSTLKIQPAELGDSAVYLCASSYITGDGYTFGSGTRLTVV.

The CDR3 here is CASRQLALGYNEQFF. CDR3 coding DNA: TGTGCCAGCAGACAACTAGCGTTGGGTTACAATGAGCAGTTCTTC. The chain recombines TRBV6-5 with TRBJ2-1; TRBD2 matches 7 bases. Germline assignment: CDR1 MNHEY and CDR2 SVGAGI. This CDR3 comprises 15 residues. V trimming: 6 bases; J trimming: 4 bases; junction bases outside the gene matches: 9.

This chain links TRBV19 with TRBJ2-1; 8 bases line up with TRBD2. Germline CDR1 and CDR2: LNHDA and SQIVND (reference sequence). The ends lost 5 bases at V and 8 bases at J; junction bases unmatched: 14. The CDR3 is 16 amino acids. Here the CDR3 DNA reads TGTGCCAGTAGTGCCATCGGGACTAGTGTTCTAGATGAGCAGTTCTTC. Amino acids: CASSAIGTSVLDEQFF.

The chain couples TRBV14 to TRBJ2-6; tentatively, D is TRBD2 (5 bases). The CDR3 is 18 residues long. V was pared by 0 bases and J by 2 bases, with 14 bases between. The germline V gene encodes CDR1 SGHDN and CDR2 FVKESK. The CDR3 sequence is CASSQDSRLRAGANVLTF. For the CDR3, the DNA is TGTGCCAGCAGCCAAGATAGCCGATTGAGGGCTGGGGCCAACGTCCTGACTTTC.

The genes are TRBV6-5 and TRBJ2-1; TRBD1 agrees at 8 bases. CDR1 and CDR2 (germline): MNHEY, SVGAGI. The CDR3 covers 14 residues. V dropped 7 bases and J dropped 2; count of bases not matched to a gene: 4. The DNA of the CDR3 is TGTGCCAGCACTCTACAGGGGGCCTACAATGAGCAGTTCTTC. Protein sequence: CASTLQGAYNEQFF.